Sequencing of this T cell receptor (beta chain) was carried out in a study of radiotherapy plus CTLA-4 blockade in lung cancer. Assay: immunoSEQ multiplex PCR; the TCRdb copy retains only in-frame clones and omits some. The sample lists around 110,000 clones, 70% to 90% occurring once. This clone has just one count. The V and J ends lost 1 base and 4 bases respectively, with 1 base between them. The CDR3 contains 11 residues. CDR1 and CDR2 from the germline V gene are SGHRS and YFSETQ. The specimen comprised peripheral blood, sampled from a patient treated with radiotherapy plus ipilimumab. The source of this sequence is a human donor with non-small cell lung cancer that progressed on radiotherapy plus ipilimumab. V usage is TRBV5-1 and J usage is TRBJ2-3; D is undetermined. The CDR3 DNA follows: TGCGCCAGCAGCTTGTCAGATACGCAGTATTTT. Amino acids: CASSLSDTQYF.